The 28 T cell receptor beta chains given below trace back to one sample, sequenced in a study of somatic mutations in cytotoxic T cells in rheumatoid arthritis. The data were produced by immunoSEQ multiplex PCR, yet TCRdb's version contains in-frame clones alone and is incomplete. The sample has around 2,000 clones, 60% to 80% seen once. This specimen consisted of CD8+ T cells sorted from blood, obtained at a follow-up visit. The receptors here all came from a man aged 65-85 years with rheumatoid arthritis.

The chain links TRBV10-3 to TRBJ2-1, with unresolved D. Deletions cut 3 bases from V and 0 bases from J, with 6 bases between. Germline lookup yields CDR1 ENHRY and CDR2 SYGVKD. This CDR3 is built from 14 residues. In DNA form, the CDR3 reads TGTGCCATCAGTGATACGGACTCCTACAATGAGCAGTTCTTC. Translating it yields CAISDTDSYNEQFF.

The genes are TRBV14 and TRBJ2-7, with D perhaps given as TRBD1 or TRBD2 (6 bases each). Germline V CDR1 and CDR2: SGHDN, FVKESK. The CDR3 is made up of 14 amino acids. With 1 base removed from V and 7 bases from J, the gap between germline ends came to 14 bases. For the CDR3, the DNA is TGTGCCAGCAGCCAAGTCGGGGGCCCGGGGGAGCAGTACTTC. Translation gives CASSQVGGPGEQYF. The full variable domain, with the rest looked up from reference TRBV14 and TRBJ2-7, is EAGVTQFPSHSVIEKGQTVTLRCDPISGHDNLYWYRRVMGKEIKFLLHFVKESKQDESGMPNNRFLAERTGGTYSTLKVQPAELEDSGVYFCASSQVGGPGEQYFGPGTRLTVT.

This chain connects TRBV29-1 to TRBJ2-7, with 10 bases identical to TRBD1. Germline assignment: CDR1 SQVTM and CDR2 ANQGSEA. The CDR3 totals 12 residues. Unmatched junction bases numbered 2, after V lost 6 bases and J lost 3 bases. CDR3 residues: CSVRTGGYEQYF. CDR3 DNA sequence: TGCAGCGTACGGACAGGGGGCTACGAGCAGTACTTC.

The rearrangement links TRBV6-1 to TRBJ1-5; TRBD1 agrees at 10 bases. Germline CDR1 and CDR2: MNHNS and SASEGT. The CDR3 spans 15 residues. V gave up 3 bases and J gave up 1 base; unmatched junction bases: 0. The CDR3 DNA is TGTGCCAGCAGTGAGACAGGGGGCAGCAATCAGCCCCAGCATTTT. Protein sequence: CASSETGGSNQPQHF.

This clone appeared once. The chain links TRBV28 to TRBJ2-3; TRBD2 agrees at 7 bases. Unmatched junction bases numbered 4, after V lost 3 bases and J lost 1 base. CDR3 length: 15 residues. Looked up from germline, CDR1 is MDHEN and CDR2 is SYDVKM. The CDR3 region has the DNA TGTGCCAGCAGTTTCCCACGGGGGGGCACAGATACGCAGTATTTT. Its protein product is CASSFPRGGTDTQYF. Full variable domain (outside the CDR3, taken from reference TRBV28 and TRBJ2-3): DVKVTQSSRYLVKRTGEKVFLECVQDMDHENMFWYRQDPGLGLRLIYFSYDVKMKEKGDIPEGYSVSREKKERFSLILESASTNQTSMYLCASSFPRGGTDTQYFGPGTRLTVL.

This sequence joins TRBV5-1 and TRBJ1-3; the D is unclear. Germline loops: CDR1 SGHRS, CDR2 YFSETQ. Deletions cut 3 bases from V and 0 bases from J, with 22 bases between. The CDR3 extends over 19 amino acids. The CDR3 region is CASSSIRLAANNSGNTIYF. The DNA for the CDR3 is TGCGCCAGCAGCTCCATTCGACTGGCCGCGAATAACTCTGGAAACACCATATATTTT.

Within the sample, this clone is large. The chain combines TRBV4-1 with TRBJ2-5; no firm D call. V was shortened by 0 bases and J by 1 base, with 6 bases between the two germline ends. The CDR3 runs 14 residues. From germline, CDR1 is MGHRA and CDR2 YSYEKL. This CDR3 is CASSQEEFQETQYF. CDR3 coding DNA: TGCGCCAGCAGCCAAGAGGAGTTCCAAGAGACCCAGTACTTC.

This clone occurred a few times. The gene calls are TRBV9 and TRBJ1-1, with D perhaps matching TRBD1 (6 bases). V lost 0 bases to trimming and J lost 5 bases, with 11 bases between them. Germline CDR1 SGDLS, CDR2 YYNGEE. CDR3 length: 14 residues. CDR3 protein: CASSVGGGGTEAFF. The DNA for the CDR3 is TGTGCCAGCAGCGTAGGGGGAGGGGGGACTGAAGCTTTCTTT.

The CDR3 region has the DNA TGTGCCAGCAGCCTGACAGGGCCGTATGAAAAACTGTTTTTT. Translation: CASSLTGPYEKLFF. This sequence joins TRBV6-1 and TRBJ1-4; TRBD1 aligns across 7 bases. This CDR3 is built from 14 residues. The V gene's germline CDR1 is MNHNS and CDR2 SASEGT. Losses at the gene ends were 6 bases for V and 6 bases for J; bases not matched to a gene: 7.

This sequence joins TRBV2 and TRBJ1-1; tentative D call: TRBD1 (6 bases). Trimming left V 0 bases short and J 0 bases short, with 17 bases between. The CDR3 runs to 18 residues. Germline V gene data show CDR1 as SNHLY and CDR2 as FYNNEI. In DNA, the CDR3 is TGTGCCAGCAGTGAAGCGGCGTACAGGGCTGGGGTGAACACTGAAGCTTTCTTT. Residues: CASSEAAYRAGVNTEAFF.

This clone has a single count. The genes are TRBV7-2 and TRBJ2-7; 9 bases align to TRBD1. Trimming removed 4 bases from V and 4 bases from J; junction bases left unmatched: 5. The germline gives CDR1 SGHTA, CDR2 FQGNSA. The CDR3 is 14 amino acids. The CDR3: CASSSTGGGYEQYF. DNA of the CDR3: TGTGCCAGCAGCTCGACAGGGGGGGGTTACGAGCAGTACTTC.

The chain is built from TRBV27 and TRBJ2-7; tentatively, D is TRBD1 (6 bases). The CDR3 consists of 14 residues. Per germline, CDR1 MNHEY and CDR2 SMNVEV (reference sequence). Trimming cost V 5 bases and J 6 bases, with 17 bases left between them. CDR3 amino acids: CASSPLTQGREQYF. CDR3 coding DNA: TGTGCCAGCAGTCCGCTGACACAGGGCCGCGAGCAGTACTTC.

The chain employs TRBV5-6 and TRBJ1-6, with D tentatively TRBD1 (5 bases). The CDR3 totals 16 residues. Looked up from germline, CDR1 is SGHDT and CDR2 is YYEEEE. Trimming took off 2 bases at V and 10 bases at J, with 19 bases between the two ends. This CDR3 is CASSFGGPGTGSPLHF. The CDR3 DNA follows: TGTGCCAGCAGCTTCGGTGGACCCGGGACGGGGTCACCCCTCCACTTT.

This clone was observed a handful of times. This rearrangement joins TRBV7-9 to TRBJ2-1; D may be TRBD1 or TRBD2 (5 bases each). The V gene's germline CDR1 is SEHNR and CDR2 FQNEAQ (reference sequence). The CDR3 sequence is 13 residues long. V gave up 4 bases and J gave up 9 bases, with 13 bases separating them. The CDR3 DNA reads as TGTGCCAGCAGCTCCGACGGGGCGTTTGAGCAGTTCTTC. As protein: CASSSDGAFEQFF.

The V gene is TRBV13, the J gene TRBJ1-5; D unresolved. The V and J ends lost 3 bases and 7 bases respectively, with 19 bases between them. Germline values: CDR1 PRHDT, CDR2 FYEKMQ (reference sequence). This CDR3 spans 16 amino acids. The CDR3 nucleotides read TGTGCCAGCAGCTTCGGAGGGCTCGGAAGGGAGCAGCCCCAGCATTTT. Its translation is CASSFGGLGREQPQHF.

V and J are TRBV28 and TRBJ2-2; no definite D call. The ends were cut back, 3 bases at V and 4 bases at J, with 6 bases in the middle. The CDR3 totals 13 residues. Germline values: CDR1 MDHEN, CDR2 SYDVKM. The CDR3 DNA reads TGTGCCAGCAGTTTGCGTGTCACCGGGGAGCTGTTTTTT. It specifies CASSLRVTGELFF.

This chain's CDR3 is CASSQDASGNEQFF. The CDR3 nucleotides read TGCGCCAGCAGCCAAGATGCTTCGGGAAATGAGCAGTTCTTC. The V call is TRBV4-1, the J call TRBJ2-1, with a tentative D call TRBD2 (5 bases). CDR3 size: 14 residues. Germline CDR1 is MGHRA and CDR2 is YSYEKL. V was pared by 0 bases and J by 7 bases, with 10 bases between.

This chain uses TRBV19 with TRBJ1-1, with D perhaps matching TRBD1 (5 bases). The V gene's germline CDR1 is LNHDA and CDR2 SQIVND (reference sequence). CDR3 length equals 13 residues. Deletions cut 4 bases from V and 5 bases from J, with 11 bases between. This CDR3 reads CASSNREGTEAFF. Here the CDR3 DNA reads TGTGCCAGTAGTAACCGGGAGGGGACTGAAGCTTTCTTT.

This clone was counted once. The chain couples TRBV7-9 to TRBJ2-7; D not resolved. V was clipped by 5 bases and J by 1 base, with 18 bases between them. The CDR3 has 16 amino acids. Germline V lookup: CDR1 SEHNR, CDR2 FQNEAQ (reference sequence). CDR3 DNA: TGTGCCAGCAGCAGGCCCGACTCGGTTATATCCTACGAGCAGTACTTC. Protein sequence: CASSRPDSVISYEQYF.

The gene calls are TRBV11-2 and TRBJ1-2; D gene ambiguous. This CDR3 contains 15 residues. Germline CDR1 is SGHAT and CDR2 is FQNNGV. Between the trimmed V and J ends, which lost 5 bases and 3 bases, there was a span of 16 bases. In DNA, the CDR3 is TGTGCCAGCAGCCCCCCGGATATCGCGGACTATGGCTACACCTTC. It specifies CASSPPDIADYGYTF.

This clone has more than one count but fewer than ten. The gene calls are TRBV9 and TRBJ1-1; D call uncertain. V lost 2 bases and J lost 5, with 13 bases in between. Germline lookup yields CDR1 SGDLS and CDR2 YYNGEE. This CDR3 has 14 residues. CDR3 sequence: CASSVGLSGTEAFF. The CDR3 region has the DNA TGTGCCAGCAGCGTCGGACTGTCGGGGACTGAAGCTTTCTTT.

CDR3 nucleotide sequence: TGTGCCAGCAGCTCCACGACAGGGGGCTATGAGCAGTTCTTC. This translates into CASSSTTGGYEQFF. This chain joins TRBV7-9 and TRBJ2-1; 10 bases map to TRBD1. Trimming took 4 bases from V and 8 from J; bases not matched to a gene: 5. CDR1 SEHNR and CDR2 FQNEAQ come from the germline V gene (reference sequence). The CDR3 contains 14 residues.

The CDR3 nucleotides read TGTGCCAGCAGTTTATGGGAGCAGGCTCGGAGGGATCAGCCCCAGCATTTT. Amino acid sequence: CASSLWEQARRDQPQHF. The rearrangement links TRBV28 to TRBJ1-5; D remains ambiguous. The CDR3 sequence is 17 residues long. Trimming removed 0 bases from V and 5 bases from J, with 17 bases in between. Germline V CDR1 and CDR2: MDHEN, SYDVKM.

The chain links TRBV15 to TRBJ2-6; 9 bases fit TRBD1. The CDR3 loop spans 18 amino acids. V dropped 3 bases and J dropped 0; count of bases not matched to a gene: 6. CDR1 is LNHNV, CDR2 YYDKDF, per germline (reference sequence). CDR3 sequence: CATSSQDRGLSGANVLTF. CDR3 bases: TGTGCCACCAGCAGTCAGGACAGGGGCCTCTCTGGGGCCAACGTCCTGACTTTC. Combining the CDR3 with reference TRBV15 and TRBJ2-6 gives the whole variable domain DAMVIQNPRYQVTQFGKPVTLSCSQTLNHNVMYWYQQKSSQAPKLLFHYYDKDFNNEADTPDNFQSRRPNTSFCFLDIRSPGLGDTAMYLCATSSQDRGLSGANVLTFGAGSRLTVL.

This clone has just a few counts. This chain connects TRBV27 to TRBJ1-5, with 7 bases lining up with TRBD1. Germline assignment: CDR1 MNHEY and CDR2 SMNVEV (reference sequence). The CDR3 length is 15 residues. V shed 0 bases and J 7 bases; nucleotides not matched to a gene: 6. The CDR3 reads CASSLSPTGLQPQHF. CDR3 bases: TGTGCCAGCAGTTTATCACCGACAGGGTTACAGCCCCAGCATTTT.

A remark on this clone: The junction differs from germline at one of its ends, possibly a read error. J is TRBJ1-2 and V is TRBV29-1; D possibly corresponds to TRBD1 (5 bases). Germline V gene data show CDR1 as SQVTM and CDR2 as ANQGSEA. This CDR3 spans 14 amino acids. For the CDR3, the DNA is TGCGGCGTTGACGACAGCCCGGGGGACTATGGCTACACCTTC. Its translation is CGVDDSPGDYGYTF.

The rearrangement links TRBV11-2 to TRBJ2-7, with 8 bases fitting TRBD1. The CDR3 consists of 14 residues. Trimming removed 4 bases from V and 3 bases from J; junction bases left unmatched: 5. Germline-derived CDR1 and CDR2 are SGHAT and FQNNGV. In DNA, the CDR3 is TGTGCCAGCAGCTGGACCGGGACAGGCTACGAGCAGTACTTC. This codes for CASSWTGTGYEQYF.

In its sample, this clone was seen a few times. The chain links TRBV28 to TRBJ2-7; no clear D gene. Germline loops: CDR1 MDHEN, CDR2 SYDVKM. The CDR3 has 11 residues. V gave up 8 bases and J gave up 0 bases, with 5 bases separating them. The CDR3, as DNA: TGTGCCAGCGAGAGCTCCTACGAGCAGTACTTC. This gives the protein CASESSYEQYF.